This T cell receptor beta chain emerged from a study of multiple sclerosis patients with progressive multifocal leukoencephalopathy. This sample's time point: approximately 11 months of natalizumab therapy. Using immunoSEQ multiplex PCR, the repertoire was profiled, and TCRdb retains in-frame clones only, with some absent. The sample contains 26,000 or so clones, less than 95% of which appear only once. This CDR3 has 15 amino acids. CDR1 is SGHNT and CDR2 is YYREEE in the germline V gene (reference sequence). Germline trimming cut 4 bases from V and 3 bases from J; bases unmatched to any gene: 5. The study's findings and limits: Most PML patients had lower entropy, suggesting less diverse TRB repertoires.

About this clone: As yet, its antigen is unknown.

The rearrangement uses TRBV5-4 and TRBJ1-5; TRBD1 matches at 9 bases. This TCR came from a man aged 30-40 years with multiple sclerosis. The sequenced sample was PBMCs, obtained from a patient treated with natalizumab. The CDR3 reads CASSVGQGLNQPQHF. The CDR3, as DNA: TGTGCCAGCAGCGTGGGACAGGGCCTCAATCAGCCCCAGCATTTT.